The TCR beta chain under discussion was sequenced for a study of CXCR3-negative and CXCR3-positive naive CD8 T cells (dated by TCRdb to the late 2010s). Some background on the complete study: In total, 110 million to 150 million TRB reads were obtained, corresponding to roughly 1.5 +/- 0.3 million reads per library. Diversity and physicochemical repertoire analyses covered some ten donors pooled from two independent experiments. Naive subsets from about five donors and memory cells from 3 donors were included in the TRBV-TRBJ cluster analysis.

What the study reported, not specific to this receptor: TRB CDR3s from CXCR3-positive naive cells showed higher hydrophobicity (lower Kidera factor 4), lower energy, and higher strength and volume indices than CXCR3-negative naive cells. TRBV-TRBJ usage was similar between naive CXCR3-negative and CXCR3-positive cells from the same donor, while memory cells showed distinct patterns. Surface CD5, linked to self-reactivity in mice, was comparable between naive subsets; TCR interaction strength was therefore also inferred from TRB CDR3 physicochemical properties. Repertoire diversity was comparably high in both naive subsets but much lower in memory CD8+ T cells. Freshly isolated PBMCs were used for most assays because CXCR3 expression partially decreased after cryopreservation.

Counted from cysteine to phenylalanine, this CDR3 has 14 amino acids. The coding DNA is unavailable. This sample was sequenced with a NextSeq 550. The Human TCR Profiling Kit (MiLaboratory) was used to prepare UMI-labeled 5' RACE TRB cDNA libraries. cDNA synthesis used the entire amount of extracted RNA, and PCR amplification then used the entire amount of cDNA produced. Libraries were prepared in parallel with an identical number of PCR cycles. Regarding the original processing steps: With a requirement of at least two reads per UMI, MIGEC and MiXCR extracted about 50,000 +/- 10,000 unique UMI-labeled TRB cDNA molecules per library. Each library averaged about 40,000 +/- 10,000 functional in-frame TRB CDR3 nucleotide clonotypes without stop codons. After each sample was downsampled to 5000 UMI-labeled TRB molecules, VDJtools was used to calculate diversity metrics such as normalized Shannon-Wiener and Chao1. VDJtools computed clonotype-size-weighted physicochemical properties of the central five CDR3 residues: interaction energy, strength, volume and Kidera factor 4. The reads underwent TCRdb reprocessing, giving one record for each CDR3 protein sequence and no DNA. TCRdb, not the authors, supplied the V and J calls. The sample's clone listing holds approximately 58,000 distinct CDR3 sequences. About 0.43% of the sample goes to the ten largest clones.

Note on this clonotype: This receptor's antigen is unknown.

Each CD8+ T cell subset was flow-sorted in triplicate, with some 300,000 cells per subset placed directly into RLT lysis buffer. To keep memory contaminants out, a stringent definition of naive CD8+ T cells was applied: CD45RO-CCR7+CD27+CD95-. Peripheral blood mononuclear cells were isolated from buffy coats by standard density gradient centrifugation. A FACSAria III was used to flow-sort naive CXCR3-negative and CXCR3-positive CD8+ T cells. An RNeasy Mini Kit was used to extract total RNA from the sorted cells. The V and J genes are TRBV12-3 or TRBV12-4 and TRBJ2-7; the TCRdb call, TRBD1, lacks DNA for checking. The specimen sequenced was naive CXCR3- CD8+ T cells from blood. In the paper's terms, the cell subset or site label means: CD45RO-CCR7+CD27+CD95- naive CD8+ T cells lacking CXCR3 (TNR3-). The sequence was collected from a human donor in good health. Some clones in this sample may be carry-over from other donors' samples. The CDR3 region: CASRYGTGFYEQYF.